Listed below are T cell receptor beta chains from one sample, sequenced in a study of graft-versus-host responses after intestinal transplantation. Data came from immunoSEQ multiplex PCR; TCRdb stores just in-frame clones and leaves some out. The sample holds tens of thousands of clones; roughly 95% are singletons and the top ten take 0.45% to 0.65%. The sequencing used PBMCs, collected 156 days after intestinal transplant. The receptors shown here come from a human patient who received an intestinal transplant, so some T cells may come from the graft donor. Both conserved end residues are part of each CDR3. The D gene is left open where the match is weak. Some rows have no size entry. The others give once, few or many, or a class for an expanded clone.

>TRBJ2-7|NA|NA|TRBV11-3
CASSPGHSYEQYF
TGTGCCAGCAGCCCGGGACATTCCTACGAGCAGTACTTC
>TRBJ1-1|NA|NA|TRBV6-5
CASSKPHGNTEAFF
TGTGCCAGCAGCAAACCTCATGGGAACACTGAAGCTTTCTTT
>TRBJ2-1|once|NA|TRBV7-9
CASSSRSQGIPYNEQFF
TGTGCCAGCAGCTCCAGATCACAGGGAATCCCATACAATGAGCAGTTCTTC
>TRBJ2-7|once|NA|TRBV30
CAWSGDSSYEQYF
TGTGCCTGGAGTGGAGACAGCTCCTACGAGCAGTACTTC
>TRBJ2-6|NA|NA|TRBV27
CASRRSGANVLTF
TGTGCCAGCCGAAGAAGTGGGGCCAACGTCCTGACTTTC
>TRBJ1-3|NA|NA|TRBV5-1
CASSLDRLFSGNTIYF
TGCGCCAGCAGCTTGGATCGGCTTTTCTCTGGAAACACCATATATTTT
>TRBJ2-1|NA|TRBD2|TRBV7-8
CASSPPWRVGLAGGPSYNEQFF
TGTGCCAGCAGCCCACCCTGGCGGGTCGGGCTAGCGGGAGGGCCTTCCTACAATGAGCAGTTCTTC
>TRBJ1-3|NA|NA|TRBV30
CAWRRGGGFGNTIYF
TGTGCCTGGAGAAGGGGAGGGGGGTTTGGAAACACCATATATTTT
>TRBJ1-6|NA|TRBD1|TRBV19
CASSIFPISDRGNYNSPLHF
TGTGCCAGTAGTATCTTCCCCATCTCGGACAGGGGAAATTATAATTCACCCCTCCACTTT
>TRBJ2-7|NA|NA|TRBV7-2
CASSSGGGDYEQYF
TGTGCCAGCAGCTCCGGGGGCGGCGACTACGAGCAGTACTTC
>TRBJ2-1|NA|NA|TRBV4-2
CASSQALREGGEQFF
TGTGCCAGCAGCCAAGCCCTCCGGGAAGGGGGTGAGCAGTTCTTC